Described below is a single T cell receptor (beta chain) sequence and its context. In the authors' workflow: The assay estimated nucleated cells by amplifying reference gene primers. Measured with immunoSEQ multiplex PCR; TCRdb has only the in-frame clones, and not every one. That table gives V, J and clone size, and the DNA gave D and trimming. There are under 250,000 clones in the sample; around 88% occur only once, and around 1.4% lies in the top ten. The source of the sample is a study of blood T cell repertoires in COVID-19. About the research overall: The samples span acute and convalescent COVID-19 from the United States, Italy and Spain. Sources were T cells, B-cell-depleted T cells, or PBMCs; the material itself was cDNA or gDNA.

The sequenced sample consisted of peripheral blood. The sequence derives from a man aged 80 or over with acute or convalescent COVID-19.

This CDR3 is CSVEEGNNQPQHF. Here the CDR3 DNA reads TGCAGCGTTGAGGAGGGAAATAATCAGCCCCAGCATTTT. The V gene is TRBV29-1, the J gene TRBJ1-5; D gene uncertain. This CDR3 has 13 residues. CDR1 and CDR2 (germline): SQVTM, ANQGSEA. Trimming left V 3 bases short and J 4 bases short, with 10 bases between.